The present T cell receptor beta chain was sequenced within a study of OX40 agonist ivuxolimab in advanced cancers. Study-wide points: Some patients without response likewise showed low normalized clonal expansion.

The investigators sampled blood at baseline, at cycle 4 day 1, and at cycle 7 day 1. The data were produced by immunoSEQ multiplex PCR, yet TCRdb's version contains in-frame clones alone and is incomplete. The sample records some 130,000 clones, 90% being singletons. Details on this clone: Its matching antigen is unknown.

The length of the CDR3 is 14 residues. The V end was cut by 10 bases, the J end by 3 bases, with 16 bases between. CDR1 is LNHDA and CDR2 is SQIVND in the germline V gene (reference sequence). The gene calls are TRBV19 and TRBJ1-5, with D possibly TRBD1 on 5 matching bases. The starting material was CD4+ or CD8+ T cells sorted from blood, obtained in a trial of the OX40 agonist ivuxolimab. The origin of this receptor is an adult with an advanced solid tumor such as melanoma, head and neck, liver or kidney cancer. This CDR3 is CATRDLIVNQPQHF. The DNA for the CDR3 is TGTGCCACCCGGGACCTGATAGTCAATCAGCCCCAGCATTTT.